A selection of T cell receptor beta chains follows, all from one sample in a study of identical twins. TCRdb processed the 5' RACE reads anew with MiXCR; each CDR3 protein has one entry. The data hold some 710,000 distinct CDR3 sequences, with less than 7% observed a single time. The specimen was naive T cells sorted from blood. These receptor sequences come from a man younger than 30 in good health. CDR3s include the opening cysteine and the closing phenylalanine or tryptophan. D genes are given only for firm matches. The size of a clone is reported for some rows only, either as once, few or many, or as a class for expanded clones.

J: TRBJ2-3; D: .; V: TRBV4-2; size: many; CDR3: CASVGQGTDTQYF; DNA: TGTGCCAGCGTGGGGCAGGGGACAGATACGCAGTATTTT
J: TRBJ1-5; D: .; V: TRBV12-3/TRBV12-4; size: many; CDR3: CASREGGTSNQPQHF; DNA: TGTGCCAGCAGAGAGGGGGGGACGAGCAATCAGCCCCAGCATTTT
J: TRBJ2-3; D: TRBD2; V: TRBV5-1; size: many; CDR3: CASSVGSSGSADTQYF; DNA: TGCGCCAGCAGCGTCGGTAGCAGCGGGAGTGCAGATACGCAGTATTTT
J: TRBJ2-7; D: .; V: TRBV5-1; size: many; CDR3: CASSYPGSYEQYF; DNA: TGCGCCAGCAGCTATCCGGGCTCCTACGAGCAGTACTTC
J: TRBJ2-1; D: .; V: TRBV6-2/TRBV6-3; size: few; CDR3: CASSPIRGSYNEQFF; DNA: TGTGCCAGCAGCCCCATCCGGGGCTCCTACAATGAGCAGTTCTTC
J: TRBJ2-5; D: .; V: TRBV20-1; size: many; CDR3: CSASKETQYF; DNA: TGCAGTGCTAGCAAAGAGACCCAGTACTTC
J: TRBJ2-3; D: TRBD2; V: TRBV7-2; size: .; CDR3: CASRSSGSPDTQYF; DNA: TGTGCCAGCAGATCTAGCGGGAGCCCAGATACGCAGTATTTT
J: TRBJ2-3; D: .; V: TRBV7-9; size: .; CDR3: CASSLFSSFSTDTQYF; DNA: TGTGCCAGCAGCTTATTCAGTTCCTTTAGCACAGATACGCAGTATTTT
J: TRBJ1-1; D: .; V: TRBV12-3/TRBV12-4; size: many; CDR3: CASSFWGHTEAFF; DNA: TGTGCCAGCAGTTTTTGGGGGCACACTGAAGCTTTCTTT
J: TRBJ2-7; D: .; V: TRBV7-9; size: many; CDR3: CASSGLTGNLDEQYF; DNA: TGTGCCAGCAGCGGACTTACAGGGAATCTGGACGAGCAGTACTTC
J: TRBJ2-7; D: TRBD2; V: TRBV7-8; size: .; CDR3: CASSLAIAGAEQYF; DNA: TGTGCCAGCAGCTTAGCGATAGCGGGAGCTGAGCAGTACTTC
J: TRBJ1-1; D: TRBD1; V: TRBV28; size: many; CDR3: CASSSQGATEAFF; DNA: TGTGCCAGCAGTTCTCAGGGGGCCACTGAAGCTTTCTTT
J: TRBJ2-3; D: .; V: TRBV5-1; size: many; CDR3: CASIATSTDTQYF; DNA: TGCGCCAGCATAGCGACTAGCACAGATACGCAGTATTTT
J: TRBJ1-4; D: .; V: TRBV5-1; size: few; CDR3: CASSLRSNNEKLFF; DNA: TGCGCCAGCAGCTTGCGCAGCAATAATGAAAAACTGTTTTTT
J: TRBJ2-4; D: .; V: TRBV7-2; size: few; CDR3: CASSLSLGLNIQYF; DNA: TGTGCCAGCAGCTTATCCTTAGGGCTGAACATTCAGTACTTC
J: TRBJ1-1; D: TRBD1; V: TRBV5-6; size: few; CDR3: CASSTDRGRAEAFF; DNA: TGTGCCAGCAGCACGGACAGGGGGAGGGCTGAAGCTTTCTTT
J: TRBJ1-1; D: .; V: TRBV27; size: many; CDR3: CASSKGMNTEAFF; DNA: TGTGCCAGCAGTAAGGGTATGAACACTGAAGCTTTCTTT
J: TRBJ2-7; D: .; V: TRBV2; size: many; CDR3: CAASPRGYEQYF; DNA: TGTGCCGCATCCCCCAGGGGTTACGAGCAGTACTTC
J: TRBJ2-2; D: .; V: TRBV5-1; size: few; CDR3: CASSLGTALNTGELFF; DNA: TGCGCCAGCAGCTTGGGGACAGCCTTGAACACCGGGGAGCTGTTTTTT
J: TRBJ2-6; D: .; V: TRBV20-1; size: many; CDR3: CSASKGAGANVLTF; DNA: TGCAGTGCTAGTAAGGGCGCTGGGGCCAACGTCCTGACTTTC
J: TRBJ2-7; D: .; V: TRBV29-1; size: few; CDR3: CSVEVRYEQYF; DNA: TGCAGCGTTGAAGTAAGATACGAGCAGTACTTC
J: TRBJ2-3; D: TRBD2; V: TRBV5-6; size: .; CDR3: CASSLRPGRSTDTQYF; DNA: TGTGCCAGCAGCTTGCGTCCCGGGAGGAGCACAGATACGCAGTATTTT
J: TRBJ2-3; D: TRBD1; V: TRBV3-1; size: few; CDR3: CASSRGTGNRKDTQYF; DNA: TGTGCCAGCAGCCGAGGGACAGGCAATCGAAAAGATACGCAGTATTTT
J: TRBJ2-1; D: .; V: TRBV29-1; size: many; CDR3: CSVVQISTEQFF; DNA: TGCAGCGTTGTACAGATTTCCACTGAGCAGTTCTTC
J: TRBJ1-1; D: .; V: TRBV12-3/TRBV12-4; size: .; CDR3: CASWGGGATEAFF; DNA: TGTGCCAGCTGGGGTGGAGGGGCAACTGAAGCTTTCTTT
J: TRBJ2-3; D: .; V: TRBV20-1; size: many; CDR3: CSASSPLRDTQYF; DNA: TGCAGTGCCTCTAGCCCTCTCCGAGATACGCAGTATTTT
J: TRBJ2-6; D: .; V: TRBV4-3; size: .; CDR3: CASSQEPGVFSGANVLTF; DNA: TGCGCCAGCAGCCAAGAACCGGGAGTATTCTCTGGGGCCAACGTCCTGACTTTC
J: TRBJ2-4; D: .; V: TRBV29-1; size: many; CDR3: CSVQGLDKNIQYF; DNA: TGCAGCGTACAGGGCCTCGACAAAAACATTCAGTACTTC
J: TRBJ2-6; D: .; V: TRBV15; size: .; CDR3: CATMNSGANVLTF; DNA: TGTGCCACCATGAACTCTGGGGCCAACGTCCTGACTTTC
J: TRBJ1-5; D: .; V: TRBV20-1; size: many; CDR3: CSASRTGKGNQPQHF; DNA: TGCAGTGCTAGCCGGACGGGAAAGGGGAATCAGCCCCAGCATTTT
J: TRBJ2-3; D: TRBD2; V: TRBV6-2/TRBV6-3; size: many; CDR3: CASSYGAGGMDTQYF; DNA: TGTGCCAGCAGTTATGGGGCGGGAGGAATGGATACGCAGTATTTT
J: TRBJ2-7; D: .; V: TRBV7-9; size: .; CDR3: CASSLALVFGEQYF; DNA: TGTGCCAGCAGCTTAGCCCTGGTATTCGGCGAGCAGTACTTC
J: TRBJ2-4; D: TRBD2; V: TRBV11-2; size: .; CDR3: CASSLRTSAFLTRSKNIQYF; DNA: TGTGCCAGCAGCCTACGGACTAGCGCCTTCCTAACGCGATCCAAAAACATTCAGTACTTC
J: TRBJ2-1; D: TRBD2; V: TRBV6-2/TRBV6-3; size: many; CDR3: CASSYGQAGPYNEQFF; DNA: TGTGCCAGCAGTTACGGCCAAGCGGGGCCCTACAATGAGCAGTTCTTC
J: TRBJ2-1; D: .; V: TRBV6-1; size: many; CDR3: CASSEMGASYNEQFF; DNA: TGTGCCAGCAGTGAAATGGGGGCCTCCTACAATGAGCAGTTCTTC
J: TRBJ2-1; D: .; V: TRBV20-1; size: many; CDR3: CSASQTRDFIYNEQFF; DNA: TGCAGTGCTAGCCAAACCCGGGACTTCATCTACAATGAGCAGTTCTTC
J: TRBJ1-6; D: TRBD1; V: TRBV18; size: .; CDR3: CASSPRTGDNSPLHF; DNA: TGTGCCAGCTCACCACGCACAGGGGATAATTCACCCCTCCACTTT
J: TRBJ2-2; D: .; V: TRBV6-5; size: few; CDR3: CASSYSMVWGGELFF; DNA: TGTGCCAGCAGTTACTCGATGGTCTGGGGCGGGGAGCTGTTTTTT
J: TRBJ2-3; D: .; V: TRBV12-3/TRBV12-4; size: many; CDR3: CASSLGLALGADTQYF; DNA: TGTGCCAGCAGTTTGGGGCTAGCGCTAGGAGCAGATACGCAGTATTTT
J: TRBJ2-1; D: TRBD2; V: TRBV29-1; size: many; CDR3: CSVTTGLAGGSYNEQFF; DNA: TGCAGCGTGACAACGGGACTAGCGGGGGGTTCCTACAATGAGCAGTTCTTC
J: TRBJ2-1; D: .; V: TRBV7-9; size: .; CDR3: CASSLVGSGVNEQFF; DNA: TGTGCCAGCAGCTTAGTCGGGAGTGGGGTCAATGAGCAGTTCTTC
J: TRBJ2-1; D: .; V: TRBV20-1; size: many; CDR3: CSARDLRDSSYNEQFF; DNA: TGCAGTGCTAGAGATCTGAGGGACTCCTCCTACAATGAGCAGTTCTTC
J: TRBJ2-4; D: TRBD2; V: TRBV20-1; size: many; CDR3: CSARDLSGRVLAKNIQYF; DNA: TGCAGTGCTAGAGATCTAAGCGGGAGGGTCCTAGCCAAAAACATTCAGTACTTC
J: TRBJ2-3; D: .; V: TRBV6-2/TRBV6-3; size: .; CDR3: CASSSAWGTTDTQYF; DNA: TGTGCCAGCAGTTCCGCATGGGGGACCACAGATACGCAGTATTTT
J: TRBJ2-1; D: .; V: TRBV6-5; size: many; CDR3: CASSYWGNLESRYNEQFF; DNA: TGTGCCAGCAGTTACTGGGGGAACCTAGAGAGTCGCTACAATGAGCAGTTCTTC
J: TRBJ2-2; D: TRBD2; V: TRBV27; size: many; CDR3: CASTGLAHGELFF; DNA: TGTGCCAGCACGGGACTAGCCCACGGGGAGCTGTTTTTT
J: TRBJ2-2; D: .; V: TRBV6-2/TRBV6-3; size: many; CDR3: CASNQGVNTGELFF; DNA: TGTGCCAGCAACCAAGGGGTAAACACCGGGGAGCTGTTTTTT
J: TRBJ1-4; D: .; V: TRBV12-3/TRBV12-4; size: many; CDR3: CASSPWEREKLFF; DNA: TGTGCCAGCAGTCCCTGGGAGAGGGAAAAACTGTTTTTT
J: TRBJ1-1; D: TRBD1; V: TRBV11-1; size: .; CDR3: CASSVGQGVPEAFF; DNA: TGTGCCAGCAGCGTGGGACAGGGGGTCCCTGAAGCTTTCTTT
J: TRBJ2-1; D: TRBD2; V: TRBV6-1; size: many; CDR3: CASAGGLADNEQFF; DNA: TGTGCCAGCGCGGGAGGACTAGCGGACAATGAGCAGTTCTTC
J: TRBJ1-1; D: .; V: TRBV10-3; size: .; CDR3: CAISELARANTEAFF; DNA: TGTGCCATCAGTGAGTTAGCCAGGGCAAATACTGAAGCTTTCTTT
J: TRBJ2-1; D: .; V: TRBV10-3; size: few; CDR3: CAIKAEPNEQFF; DNA: TGTGCCATCAAGGCAGAGCCCAATGAGCAGTTCTTC
J: TRBJ2-1; D: .; V: TRBV12-3/TRBV12-4; size: many; CDR3: CATAGIHNEQFF; DNA: TGTGCCACGGCGGGAATCCACAATGAGCAGTTCTTC
J: TRBJ2-3; D: .; V: TRBV20-1; size: many; CDR3: CSARPLRWDTQYF; DNA: TGCAGTGCTAGGCCGTTGAGGTGGGATACGCAGTATTTT
J: TRBJ1-3; D: .; V: TRBV12-3/TRBV12-4; size: many; CDR3: CASSTQGGNTIYF; DNA: TGTGCCAGCAGTACTCAAGGTGGAAACACCATATATTTT
J: TRBJ2-5; D: .; V: TRBV6-5; size: .; CDR3: CASSYSTGSGETQYF; DNA: TGTGCCAGCAGTTACTCGACCGGGAGTGGGGAGACCCAGTACTTC
J: TRBJ1-3; D: .; V: TRBV4-1; size: few; CDR3: CASTHPPGLSGNTIYF; DNA: TGCGCCAGCACCCACCCCCCAGGGCTCTCTGGAAACACCATATATTTT
J: TRBJ2-3; D: .; V: TRBV6-2/TRBV6-3; size: few; CDR3: CASSTPTYTDTQYF; DNA: TGTGCCAGCAGTACCCCGACGTACACAGATACGCAGTATTTT
J: TRBJ1-1; D: .; V: TRBV19; size: many; CDR3: CASSMAGAGTEAFF; DNA: TGTGCCAGTAGTATGGCTGGGGCAGGTACTGAAGCTTTCTTT